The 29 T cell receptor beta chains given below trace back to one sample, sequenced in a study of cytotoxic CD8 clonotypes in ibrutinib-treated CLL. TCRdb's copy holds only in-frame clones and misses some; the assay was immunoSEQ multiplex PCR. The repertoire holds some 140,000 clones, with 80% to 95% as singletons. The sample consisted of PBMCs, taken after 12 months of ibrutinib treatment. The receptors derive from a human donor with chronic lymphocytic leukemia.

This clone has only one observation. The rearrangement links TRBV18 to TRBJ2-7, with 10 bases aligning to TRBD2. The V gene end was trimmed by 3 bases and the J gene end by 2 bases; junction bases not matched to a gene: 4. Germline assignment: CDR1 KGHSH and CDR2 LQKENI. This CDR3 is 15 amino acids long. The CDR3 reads CASSPGTSDTYEQYF. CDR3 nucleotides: TGTGCCAGCTCACCCGGGACTAGCGACACCTACGAGCAGTACTTC.

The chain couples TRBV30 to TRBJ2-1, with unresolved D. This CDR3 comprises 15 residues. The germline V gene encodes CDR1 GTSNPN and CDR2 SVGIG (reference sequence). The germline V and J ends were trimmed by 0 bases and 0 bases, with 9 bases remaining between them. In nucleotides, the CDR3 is TGTGCCTGGAGTGTGGGCGAGAGCTCCTACAATGAGCAGTTCTTC. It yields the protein CAWSVGESSYNEQFF.

CDR3 DNA: TGTGCCAGCAGCGTAGACGGGGCCGACGGTTACGAGCAGTACTTC. As protein: CASSVDGADGYEQYF. The rearrangement uses TRBV9 and TRBJ2-7; D may match TRBD1 or TRBD2 (5 bases each). This CDR3 has 15 amino acids. The germline V and J ends were trimmed by 0 bases and 4 bases, with 14 bases remaining between them. The V gene's germline CDR1 is SGDLS and CDR2 YYNGEE.

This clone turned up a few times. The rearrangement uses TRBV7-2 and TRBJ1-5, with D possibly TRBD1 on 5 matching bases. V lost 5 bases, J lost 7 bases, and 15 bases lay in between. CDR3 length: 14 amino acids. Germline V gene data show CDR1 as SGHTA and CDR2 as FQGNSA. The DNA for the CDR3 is TGTGCCAGCAGCGGTCGGGGGGGAGGACAGCCCCAGCATTTT. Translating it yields CASSGRGGGQPQHF.

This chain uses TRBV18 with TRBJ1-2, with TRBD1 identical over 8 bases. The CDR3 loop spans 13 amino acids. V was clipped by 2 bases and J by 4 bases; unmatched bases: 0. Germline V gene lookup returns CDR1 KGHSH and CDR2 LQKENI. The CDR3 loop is CASSPDRGYGYTF. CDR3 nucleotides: TGTGCCAGCTCACCAGACAGGGGCTATGGCTACACCTTC.

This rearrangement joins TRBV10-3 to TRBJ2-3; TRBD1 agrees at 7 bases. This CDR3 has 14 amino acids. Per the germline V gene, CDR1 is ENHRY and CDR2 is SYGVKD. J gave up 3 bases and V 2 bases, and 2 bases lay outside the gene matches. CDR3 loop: CAISEETGTDTQYF. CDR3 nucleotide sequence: TGTGCCATCAGTGAGGAGACAGGGACAGATACGCAGTATTTT.

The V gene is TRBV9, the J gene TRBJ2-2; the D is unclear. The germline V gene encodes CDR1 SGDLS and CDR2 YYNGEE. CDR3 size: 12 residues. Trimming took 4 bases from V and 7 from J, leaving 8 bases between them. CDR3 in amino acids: CASSPDFGELFF. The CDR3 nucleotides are TGTGCCAGCAGCCCAGACTTCGGGGAGCTGTTTTTT.

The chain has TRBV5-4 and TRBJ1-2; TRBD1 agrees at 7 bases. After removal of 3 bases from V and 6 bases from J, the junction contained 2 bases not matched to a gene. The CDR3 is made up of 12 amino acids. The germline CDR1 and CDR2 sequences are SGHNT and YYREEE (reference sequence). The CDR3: CASSSDRDGYTF. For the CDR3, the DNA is TGTGCCAGCAGCTCAGACAGGGATGGCTACACCTTC.

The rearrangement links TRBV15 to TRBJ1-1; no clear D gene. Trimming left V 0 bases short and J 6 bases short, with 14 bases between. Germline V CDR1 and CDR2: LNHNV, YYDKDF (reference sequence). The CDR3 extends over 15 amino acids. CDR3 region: CATSRDGVKMAEAFF. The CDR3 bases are TGTGCCACCAGCAGAGATGGGGTCAAGATGGCTGAAGCTTTCTTT.

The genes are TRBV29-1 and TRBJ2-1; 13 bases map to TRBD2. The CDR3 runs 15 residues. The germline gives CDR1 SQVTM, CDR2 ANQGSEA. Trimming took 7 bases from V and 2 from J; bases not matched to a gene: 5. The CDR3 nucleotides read TGCAGCGCTGTTGGGACTAGCGGGGCCTACAATGAGCAGTTCTTC. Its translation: CSAVGTSGAYNEQFF.

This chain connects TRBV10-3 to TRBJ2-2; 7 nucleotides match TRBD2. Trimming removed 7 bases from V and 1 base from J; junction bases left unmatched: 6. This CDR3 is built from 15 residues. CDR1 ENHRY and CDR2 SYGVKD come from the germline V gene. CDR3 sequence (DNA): TGTGCCATCATGAGGCGGGAGCAGAACACCGGGGAGCTGTTTTTT. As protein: CAIMRREQNTGELFF.

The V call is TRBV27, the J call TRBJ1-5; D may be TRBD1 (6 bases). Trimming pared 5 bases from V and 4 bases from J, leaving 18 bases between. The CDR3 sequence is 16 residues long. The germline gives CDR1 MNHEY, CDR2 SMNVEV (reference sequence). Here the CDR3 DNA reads TGTGCCAGCAGTCCTAACCGGGACACCTCAAATCAGCCCCAGCATTTT. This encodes CASSPNRDTSNQPQHF.

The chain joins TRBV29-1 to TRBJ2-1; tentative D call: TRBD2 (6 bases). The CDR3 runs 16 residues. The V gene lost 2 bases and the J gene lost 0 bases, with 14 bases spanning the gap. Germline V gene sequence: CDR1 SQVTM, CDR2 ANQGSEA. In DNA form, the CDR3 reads TGCAGCGTTGAACGTACGGGAGCGAGCTCCTACAATGAGCAGTTCTTC. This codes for CSVERTGASSYNEQFF.

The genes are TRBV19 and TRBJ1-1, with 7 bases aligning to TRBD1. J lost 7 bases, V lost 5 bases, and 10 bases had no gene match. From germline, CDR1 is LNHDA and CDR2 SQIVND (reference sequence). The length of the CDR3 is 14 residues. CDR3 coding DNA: TGTGCCAGTAGTGCAAGACCTCAGGGGGTTGAAGCTTTCTTT. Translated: CASSARPQGVEAFF.

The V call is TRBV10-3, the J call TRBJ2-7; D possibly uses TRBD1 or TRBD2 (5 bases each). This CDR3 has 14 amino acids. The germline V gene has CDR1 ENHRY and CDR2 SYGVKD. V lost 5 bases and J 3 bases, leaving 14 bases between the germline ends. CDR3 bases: TGTGCCATCAGTCCAAGTGGGACCCTCTACGAGCAGTACTTC. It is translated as CAISPSGTLYEQYF.

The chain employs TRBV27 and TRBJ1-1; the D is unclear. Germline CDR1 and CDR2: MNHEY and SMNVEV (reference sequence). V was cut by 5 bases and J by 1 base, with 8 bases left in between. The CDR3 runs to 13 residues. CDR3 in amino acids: CASSVTRNTEAFF. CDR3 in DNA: TGTGCCAGCAGTGTGACAAGGAACACTGAAGCTTTCTTT.

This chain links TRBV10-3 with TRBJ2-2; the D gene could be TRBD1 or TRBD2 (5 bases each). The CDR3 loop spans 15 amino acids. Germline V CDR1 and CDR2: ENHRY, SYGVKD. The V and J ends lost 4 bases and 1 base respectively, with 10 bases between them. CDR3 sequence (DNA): TGTGCCATCAGTGCCGGGACCCAGAACACCGGGGAGCTGTTTTTT. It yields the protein CAISAGTQNTGELFF.

The CDR3 sequence: CASSLGTRMNTGELFF. The DNA of the CDR3 is TGCGCCAGCAGCTTGGGAACTAGGATGAACACCGGGGAGCTGTTTTTT. V is TRBV5-1 and J is TRBJ2-2; D might be TRBD2 (5 bases). This CDR3 spans 16 amino acids. Trimming cost V 0 bases and J 1 base, with 10 bases left between them. Germline-derived CDR1 and CDR2 are SGHRS and YFSETQ.

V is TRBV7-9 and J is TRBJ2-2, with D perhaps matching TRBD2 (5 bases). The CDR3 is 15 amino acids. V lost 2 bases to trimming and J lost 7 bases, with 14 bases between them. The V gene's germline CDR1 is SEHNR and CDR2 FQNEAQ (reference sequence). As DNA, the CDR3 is TGTGCCAGCAGCTTACTACTAGACGGGGTCGGGGAGCTGTTTTTT. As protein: CASSLLLDGVGELFF. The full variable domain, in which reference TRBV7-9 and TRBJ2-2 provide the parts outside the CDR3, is DTGVSQNPRHKITKRGQNVTFRCDPISEHNRLYWYRQTLGQGPEFLTYFQNEAQLEKSRLLSDRFSAERPKGSFSTLEIQRTEQGDSAMYLCASSLLLDGVGELFFGEGSRLTVL.

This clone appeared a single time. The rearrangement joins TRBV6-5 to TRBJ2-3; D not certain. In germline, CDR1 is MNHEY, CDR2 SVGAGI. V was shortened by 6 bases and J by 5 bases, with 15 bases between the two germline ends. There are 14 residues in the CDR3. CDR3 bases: TGTGCCAGCAGCGACTCGAGAGAAGGAGATACGCAGTATTTT. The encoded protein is CASSDSREGDTQYF.

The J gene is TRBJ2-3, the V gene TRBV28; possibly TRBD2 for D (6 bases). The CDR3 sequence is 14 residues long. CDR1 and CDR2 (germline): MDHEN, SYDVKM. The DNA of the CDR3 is TGTGCGGGGAGCAAGGTAGCGGTAACAGATACGCAGTATTTT. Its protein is CAGSKVAVTDTQYF. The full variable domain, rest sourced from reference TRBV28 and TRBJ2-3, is DVKVTQSSRYLVKRTGEKVFLECVQDMDHENMFWYRQDPGLGLRLIYFSYDVKMKEKGDIPEGYSVSREKKERFSLILESASTNQTSMYLCAGSKVAVTDTQYFGPGTRLTVL.

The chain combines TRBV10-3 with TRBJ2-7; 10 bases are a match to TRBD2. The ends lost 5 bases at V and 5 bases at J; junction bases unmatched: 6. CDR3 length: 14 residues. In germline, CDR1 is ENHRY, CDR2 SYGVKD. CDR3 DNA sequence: TGTGCCATCAGTTTAGCGGGAGGTGTGAACGAGCAGTACTTC. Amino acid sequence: CAISLAGGVNEQYF.

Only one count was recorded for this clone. CDR3 loop: CASSLSTRTGRQETQYF. CDR3 coding DNA: TGTGCCAGCAGTTTATCGACTCGGACAGGGAGGCAAGAGACCCAGTACTTC. This chain connects TRBV27 to TRBJ2-5; 8 bases match TRBD1. The CDR3 contains 17 residues. CDR1 and CDR2 (germline): MNHEY, SMNVEV (reference sequence). V trimming: 0 bases; J trimming: 2 bases; junction bases outside the gene matches: 8.

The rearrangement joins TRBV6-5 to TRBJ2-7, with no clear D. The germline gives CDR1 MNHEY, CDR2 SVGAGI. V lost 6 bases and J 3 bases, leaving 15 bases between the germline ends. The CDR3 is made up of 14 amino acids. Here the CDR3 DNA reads TGTGCCAGCAGATTTTCGGGTCTCCTCTACGAGCAGTACTTC. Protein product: CASRFSGLLYEQYF.

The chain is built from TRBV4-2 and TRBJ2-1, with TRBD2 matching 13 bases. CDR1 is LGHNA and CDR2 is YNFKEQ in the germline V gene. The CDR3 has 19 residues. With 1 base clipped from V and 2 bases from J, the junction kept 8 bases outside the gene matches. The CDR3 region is CASSQGSGLAGDPYNEQFF. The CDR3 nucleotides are TGTGCCAGCAGCCAAGGATCAGGACTAGCGGGAGACCCCTACAATGAGCAGTTCTTC.

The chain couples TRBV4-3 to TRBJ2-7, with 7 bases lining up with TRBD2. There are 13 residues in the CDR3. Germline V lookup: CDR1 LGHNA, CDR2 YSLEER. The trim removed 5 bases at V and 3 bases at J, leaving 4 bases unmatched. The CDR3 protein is CASSSLADYEQYF. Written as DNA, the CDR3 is TGCGCCAGCAGCTCGCTAGCGGACTACGAGCAGTACTTC.

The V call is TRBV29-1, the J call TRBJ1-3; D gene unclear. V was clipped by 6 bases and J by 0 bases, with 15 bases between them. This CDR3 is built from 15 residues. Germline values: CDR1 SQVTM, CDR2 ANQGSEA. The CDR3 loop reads CSVTGLLDSGNTIYF. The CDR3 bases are TGCAGCGTGACTGGTCTCCTAGACTCTGGAAACACCATATATTTT. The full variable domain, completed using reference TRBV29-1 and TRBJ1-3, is SAVISQKPSRDICQRGTSLTIQCQVDSQVTMMFWYRQQPGQSLTLIATANQGSEATYESGFVIDKFPISRPNLTFSTLTVSNMSPEDSSIYLCSVTGLLDSGNTIYFGEGSWLTVV.

CDR3 DNA sequence: TGTGCCAGCAGCCAAGATGAGATGCTATTTCCGGATACGCAGTATTTT. Translation: CASSQDEMLFPDTQYF. The chain is built from TRBV4-2 and TRBJ2-3; D gene unclear. The CDR3 contains 16 residues. V dropped 0 bases and J dropped 6 bases, with 16 bases sitting between them. Germline-derived CDR1 and CDR2 are LGHNA and YNFKEQ.

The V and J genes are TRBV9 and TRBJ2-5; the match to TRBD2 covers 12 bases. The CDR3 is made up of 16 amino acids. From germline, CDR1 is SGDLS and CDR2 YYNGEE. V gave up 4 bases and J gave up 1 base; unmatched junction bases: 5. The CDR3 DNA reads TGTGCCAGCAGCCTTGAGACTAGCGGGGGCCAAGAGACCCAGTACTTC. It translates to CASSLETSGGQETQYF.